This T cell receptor beta chain was recovered during a study of blood T cells in healthy people across ages. Next came a second PCR, run for about 7 to 12 cycles, which used a sample-barcoded 5' primer along with a J-beta primer mix. TCRdb independently ran MiXCR on the 5' RACE reads; one entry per CDR3 protein. Counted here are around 1.5 million distinct CDR3 sequences, about 43% occurring once; the ten biggest clones make up approximately 7.9%. The sequenced material came from blood. This clonotype was sampled from a woman in her late teens or twenties in good health.

The CDR3 nucleotides are TGTGCCTGTCGTCGTCCGGTGGACACCGGGGAGCTGTTTTTT. Amino acid sequence: CACRRPVDTGELFF. This sequence joins TRBV7-8 and TRBJ2-2; no reliable D call. Per germline, CDR1 SGHVS and CDR2 FQNEAQ. CDR3 size: 14 residues. Trimming stripped 11 bases from V and 3 bases from J, with 16 bases between.